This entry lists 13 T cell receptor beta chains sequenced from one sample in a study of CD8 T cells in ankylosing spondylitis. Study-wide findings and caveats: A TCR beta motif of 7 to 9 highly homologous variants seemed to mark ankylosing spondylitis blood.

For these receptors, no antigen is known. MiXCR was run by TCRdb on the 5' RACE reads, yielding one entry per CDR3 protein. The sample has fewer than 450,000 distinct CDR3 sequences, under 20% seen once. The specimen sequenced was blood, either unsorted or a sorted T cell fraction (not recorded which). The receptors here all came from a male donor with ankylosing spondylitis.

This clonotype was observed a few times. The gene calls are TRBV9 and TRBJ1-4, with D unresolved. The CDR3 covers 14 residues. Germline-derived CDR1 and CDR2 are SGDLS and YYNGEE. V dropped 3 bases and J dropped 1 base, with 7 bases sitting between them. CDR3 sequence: CASSATRTNEKLFF. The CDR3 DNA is TGTGCCAGCAGCGCCACAAGAACTAATGAAAAACTGTTTTTT.

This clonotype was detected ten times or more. CDR3 bases: TGTGCCAGCACCGACAGGGCCAAGGGCACAGATACGCAGTATTTT. Encoded protein: CASTDRAKGTDTQYF. This chain connects TRBV12-3 or TRBV12-4 to TRBJ2-3; 7 bases align to TRBD1. V trimming: 7 bases; J trimming: 1 base; junction bases outside the gene matches: 8. This CDR3 is 15 amino acids long.

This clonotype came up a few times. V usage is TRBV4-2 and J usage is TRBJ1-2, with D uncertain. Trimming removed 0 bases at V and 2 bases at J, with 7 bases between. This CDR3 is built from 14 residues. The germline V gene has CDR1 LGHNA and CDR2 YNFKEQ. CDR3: CASSQDGGNYGYTF. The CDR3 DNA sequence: TGTGCCAGCAGCCAAGATGGAGGGAACTATGGCTACACCTTC.

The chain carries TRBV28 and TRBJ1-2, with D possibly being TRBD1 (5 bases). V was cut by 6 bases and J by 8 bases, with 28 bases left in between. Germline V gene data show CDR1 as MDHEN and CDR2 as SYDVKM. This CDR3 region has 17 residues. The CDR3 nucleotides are TGTGCCAGCAGCCTCAGGGTCTTGGAGCGGGCCCCGGCCGGCTACACCTTC. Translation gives CASSLRVLERAPAGYTF.

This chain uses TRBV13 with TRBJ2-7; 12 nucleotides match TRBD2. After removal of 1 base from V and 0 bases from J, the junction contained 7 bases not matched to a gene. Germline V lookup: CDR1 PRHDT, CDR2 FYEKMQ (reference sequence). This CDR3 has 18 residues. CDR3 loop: CASSLEARTSGNSYEQYF. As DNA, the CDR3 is TGTGCCAGCAGCTTAGAGGCTAGGACTAGCGGGAACTCCTACGAGCAGTACTTC.

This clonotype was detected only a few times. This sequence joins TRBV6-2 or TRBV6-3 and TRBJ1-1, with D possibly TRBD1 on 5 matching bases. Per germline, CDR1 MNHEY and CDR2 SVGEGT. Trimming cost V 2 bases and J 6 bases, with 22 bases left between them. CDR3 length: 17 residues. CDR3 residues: CASSYIRGAGRSAEAFF. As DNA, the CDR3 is TGTGCCAGCAGTTACATTCGTGGGGCTGGTAGAAGCGCTGAAGCTTTCTTT.

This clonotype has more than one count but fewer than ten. This chain's CDR3 is CASSLGDGGSPLHF. In DNA form, the CDR3 reads TGCGCCAGCAGCTTGGGGGACGGGGGTTCACCCCTCCACTTT. The chain has TRBV5-1 and TRBJ1-6, with D tentatively TRBD1 (5 bases). This CDR3 is built from 14 residues. Per the germline V gene, CDR1 is SGHRS and CDR2 is YFSETQ. V dropped 0 bases and J dropped 9 bases, with 10 bases sitting between them.

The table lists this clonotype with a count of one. The CDR3 DNA sequence: TGCGCCAGCAGCTTGGGACAGGCCCTAAGGGAGACCCAGTACTTC. As protein: CASSLGQALRETQYF. The chain is built from TRBV5-1 and TRBJ2-5; a weak D match, TRBD1 (6 bases). This CDR3 has 15 residues. The V end was cut by 0 bases, the J end by 5 bases, with 14 bases between. CDR1 and CDR2 (germline): SGHRS, YFSETQ.

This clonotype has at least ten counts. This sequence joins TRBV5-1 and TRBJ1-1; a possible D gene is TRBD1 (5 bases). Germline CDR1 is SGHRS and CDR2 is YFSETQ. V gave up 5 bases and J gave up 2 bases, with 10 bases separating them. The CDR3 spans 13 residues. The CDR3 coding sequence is TGCGCCAGCAGTCTACAGGAAAACACTGAAGCTTTCTTT. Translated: CASSLQENTEAFF.

Here the CDR3 DNA reads TGTGCCAGCAGCTTATACAGGGGGGAAGAGACCCAGTACTTC. Amino acid sequence: CASSLYRGEETQYF. The rearrangement joins TRBV7-9 to TRBJ2-5; 8 positions match TRBD1. The CDR3 is 14 amino acids. Germline CDR1 reads SEHNR; CDR2 reads FQNEAQ (reference sequence). Trimming removed 2 bases from V and 3 bases from J; junction bases left unmatched: 2.

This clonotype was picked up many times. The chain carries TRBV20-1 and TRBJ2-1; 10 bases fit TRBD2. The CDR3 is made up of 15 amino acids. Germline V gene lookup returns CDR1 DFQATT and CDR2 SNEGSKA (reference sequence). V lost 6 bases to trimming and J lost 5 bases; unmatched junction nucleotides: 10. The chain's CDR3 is CSANPTSGNHNEQFF. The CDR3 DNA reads TGCAGTGCCAACCCCACTAGCGGGAACCACAATGAGCAGTTCTTC.

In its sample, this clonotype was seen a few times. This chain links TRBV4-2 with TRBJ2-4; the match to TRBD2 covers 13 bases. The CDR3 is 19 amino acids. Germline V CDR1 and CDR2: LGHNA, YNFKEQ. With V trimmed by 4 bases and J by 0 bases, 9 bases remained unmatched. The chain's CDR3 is CASSLVDGLAGVAKNIQYF. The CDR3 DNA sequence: TGTGCCAGCAGCCTTGTTGACGGACTAGCGGGAGTAGCCAAAAACATTCAGTACTTC.

For the CDR3, the DNA is TGTGCCAGCAGTGAACTCTGGGGGGTGGACGAGCAGTACTTC. Its protein product is CASSELWGVDEQYF. V gene TRBV6-1 combines with J gene TRBJ2-7; tentative D call: TRBD2 (6 bases). V was clipped by 2 bases and J by 5 bases, with 13 bases between them. The germline gives CDR1 MNHNS, CDR2 SASEGT. There are 14 residues in the CDR3.